These T cell receptor beta chains were read from a single sample in a study of OX40 agonist ivuxolimab in advanced cancers. The repertoire was sequenced with immunoSEQ multiplex PCR; TCRdb's copy has only in-frame clones and lacks some. The sample contains approximately 90,000 clones, more than 70% of which appear only once. The specimen was CD4+ or CD8+ T cells sorted from blood, collected in a trial of the OX40 agonist ivuxolimab. The receptors shown here come from an adult with an advanced solid tumor such as melanoma, head and neck, liver or kidney cancer. Both conserved end residues are part of each CDR3. A D gene is named only where the DNA matches it firmly. The size of a clone is reported for some rows only, either as once, few or many, or as a class for expanded clones.

V: TRBV6-1; D: .; J: TRBJ2-3; size: few; CDR3: CASNPRRGATDTQYF; DNA: TGTGCCAGCAACCCTAGGAGGGGGGCAACAGATACGCAGTATTTT
V: TRBV5-4; D: TRBD1; J: TRBJ2-7; size: .; CDR3: CASSLGQGAYEQYF; DNA: TGTGCCAGCAGCTTAGGACAGGGGGCCTACGAGCAGTACTTC
V: TRBV6-5; D: .; J: TRBJ2-7; size: .; CDR3: CASSYSKGPRGEQYF; DNA: TGTGCCAGCAGTTACTCGAAGGGTCCGCGCGGCGAGCAGTACTTC
V: TRBV7-2; D: .; J: TRBJ2-2; size: .; CDR3: CASSLRAGGQTGELFF; DNA: TGTGCCAGCAGCTTAAGGGCTGGGGGGCAAACCGGGGAGCTGTTTTTT
V: TRBV25-1; D: .; J: TRBJ2-7; size: .; CDR3: CASSDGSNLYEQYF; DNA: TGTGCCAGCAGTGACGGCAGTAACCTCTACGAGCAGTACTTC
V: TRBV25-1; D: .; J: TRBJ1-2; size: .; CDR3: CASSENLSDGYTF; DNA: TGTGCCAGCAGTGAAAACCTCTCGGATGGCTACACCTTC
V: TRBV11-2; D: .; J: TRBJ1-2; size: .; CDR3: CASSLGPGNGYTF; DNA: TGTGCCAGCAGCTTAGGGCCAGGGAATGGCTACACCTTC
V: TRBV6-6; D: TRBD1; J: TRBJ1-5; size: few; CDR3: CASTPDRVGNQPQHF; DNA: TGTGCCAGCACACCGGACAGGGTGGGAAATCAGCCCCAGCATTTT
V: TRBV14; D: .; J: TRBJ1-1; size: .; CDR3: CASSREPVLNTEAFF; DNA: TGTGCCAGCAGCCGAGAACCGGTCTTGAACACTGAAGCTTTCTTT
V: TRBV9; D: .; J: TRBJ2-1; size: .; CDR3: CASSGGAGAQFF; DNA: TGTGCCAGCAGCGGAGGAGCAGGGGCACAGTTCTTC
V: TRBV15; D: TRBD2; J: TRBJ2-3; size: .; CDR3: CATSRDVPSGGTDTQYF; DNA: TGTGCCACCAGCAGAGATGTCCCTAGCGGGGGCACAGATACGCAGTATTTT
V: TRBV10-3; D: .; J: TRBJ1-1; size: few; CDR3: CAIKGGNTEAFF; DNA: TGTGCCATCAAAGGCGGGAACACTGAAGCTTTCTTT
V: TRBV5-6; D: TRBD1; J: TRBJ2-5; size: once; CDR3: CASSAGQGARETQYF; DNA: TGTGCCAGCAGCGCCGGACAGGGGGCTCGGGAGACCCAGTACTTC
V: TRBV7-9; D: .; J: TRBJ1-5; size: .; CDR3: CASSFDTLNQPQHF; DNA: TGTGCCAGCAGCTTTGACACATTAAATCAGCCCCAGCATTTT
V: TRBV5-1; D: TRBD2; J: TRBJ2-1; size: .; CDR3: CASSSLLTSGGAGNEQFF; DNA: TGCGCCAGCAGCTCCCTACTCACTAGCGGGGGGGCCGGGAATGAGCAGTTCTTC
V: TRBV6-5; D: .; J: TRBJ2-1; size: .; CDR3: CASSTVADEQFF; DNA: TGTGCCAGCAGTACAGTAGCGGATGAGCAGTTCTTC
V: TRBV27; D: .; J: TRBJ2-1; size: .; CDR3: CASSSGDLPYNEQFF; DNA: TGTGCCAGCAGTTCCGGGGACCTACCCTACAATGAGCAGTTCTTC
V: TRBV11-3; D: TRBD2; J: TRBJ2-1; size: once; CDR3: CASSGMGGLGHNEQFF; DNA: TGTGCCAGCAGCGGGATGGGCGGACTAGGGCACAATGAGCAGTTCTTC
V: TRBV4-2; D: .; J: TRBJ1-2; size: .; CDR3: CASSQDNSISNYGYTF; DNA: TGTGCCAGCAGCCAAGATAACTCAATATCTAACTATGGCTACACCTTC
V: TRBV21-1; D: .; J: TRBJ2-4; size: .; CDR3: CASNRRPRALAKNIQYF; DNA: TGTGCCAGCAACCGACGCCCGCGAGCCTTAGCCAAAAACATTCAGTACTTC
V: TRBV5-1; D: .; J: TRBJ2-7; size: .; CDR3: CASSLTPAGYEQYF; DNA: TGCGCCAGCAGCTTGACCCCGGCAGGGTATGAGCAGTACTTC
V: TRBV6-5; D: .; J: TRBJ2-7; size: .; CDR3: CASSYLQGYEQYF; DNA: TGTGCCAGCAGTTATTTACAGGGCTACGAGCAGTACTTC
V: TRBV7-9; D: TRBD2; J: TRBJ2-7; size: .; CDR3: CASSRAGGSSYEQYF; DNA: TGTGCCAGCAGCCGGGCGGGGGGGAGCTCCTACGAGCAGTACTTC
V: TRBV27; D: .; J: TRBJ2-4; size: .; CDR3: CASSSLQVAKNIQYF; DNA: TGTGCCAGCAGTTCATTACAGGTAGCCAAAAACATTCAGTACTTC
V: TRBV4-1; D: TRBD1; J: TRBJ2-1; size: .; CDR3: CASSQVNPTGGSEQFF; DNA: TGCGCCAGCAGCCAAGTCAATCCTACAGGGGGCTCTGAGCAGTTCTTC
V: TRBV7-2; D: .; J: TRBJ2-5; size: .; CDR3: CASSLGSLGQETQYF; DNA: TGTGCCAGCAGCCTAGGATCTCTGGGCCAAGAGACCCAGTACTTC
V: TRBV9; D: TRBD1; J: TRBJ1-5; size: once; CDR3: CASSVTAGGGQPQHF; DNA: TGTGCCAGCAGCGTCACCGCAGGGGGGGGACAGCCCCAGCATTTT
V: TRBV4-3; D: .; J: TRBJ1-3; size: .; CDR3: CASSQDSTGSGNTIYF; DNA: TGCGCCAGCAGCCAAGATTCGACGGGCTCTGGAAACACCATATATTTT
V: TRBV25-1; D: .; J: TRBJ1-6; size: .; CDR3: CASSATGFSNSPLHF; DNA: TGTGCCAGCAGTGCAACAGGGTTCTCTAATTCACCCCTCCACTTT